This T cell receptor beta chain was identified during a study of T-cell memory formation after mild COVID-19. In the study overall: The two donors had largely donor-specific TCR clusters.

V lost 5 bases to trimming and J lost 8 bases; unmatched junction nucleotides: 11. This CDR3 comprises 15 residues. Per the germline V gene, CDR1 is MNHEY and CDR2 is SMNVEV (reference sequence). This clonotype appeared a few times. TCRdb reprocessed the 5' RACE reads with MiXCR, giving one entry per CDR3 protein. The data hold fewer than 300,000 distinct CDR3 sequences, with roughly 18% observed a single time. J is TRBJ2-1 and V is TRBV27, with TRBD2 matching over 8 bases. The sample was PBMCs or a T cell subset sorted from them (not recorded which). The clonotype was recovered from a man aged 18 to 30 who had mild COVID-19 (a few samples of this study predate the infection). Cell type and time point are not known. This CDR3 reads CASSQGGSGVYEQFF. CDR3 coding DNA: TGTGCCAGCAGTCAAGGGGGTAGCGGGGTCTATGAGCAGTTCTTC.